This T cell receptor (beta chain) was obtained from a study of blood T cell repertoires in COVID-19 (TCRdb year 2020). Looking at the study overall: For ImmuneRACE Cohort 3, a participant was defined as recovered based on two consecutive negative NP/OP PCR tests, clearance by a healthcare professional, or resolution of symptoms. Samples covering the acute and convalescent phases of COVID-19 were provided by collaborators in the United States, Italy and Spain. The prospective study material was composed of cDNA or gDNA derived from T cells, B-cell-depleted T cells, or PBMCs. Subjects who had been exposed to COVID-19, were actively infected with it, or had recovered from it provided the deeply sampled blood TCRbeta repertoires that made up the dataset. The repertoires were made available in a free public database intended to serve as a resource for research on the immune response to SARS-CoV-2. The samples were drawn from two sources: the first 160 participants of the ongoing ImmuneRACE study, and about 1,300 subjects contributed by 6 global collaborators. A de-identified subject ID, COVID-19 status, age in years and sex were almost always included in the sample metadata. Where available, HLA class I and class II types were taken from metadata supplied by the sample provider and were not determined by assay-based typing.

In the prospective study, participants were about 18 to 95 years old, resided in about two dozen geographic areas of the United States, and were enrolled through a virtual design. In the prospective study, cohorts were assigned on the basis of participant-reported clinical history obtained from a screening survey and a study questionnaire. In the prospective study, whole blood, serum and a nasopharyngeal or oropharyngeal swab were collected from each participant by mobile phlebotomists. Additional blood draws and questionnaires over an approximately two-month period could optionally be provided by prospective study participants. Before DNA extraction, prospective study blood samples were shipped either frozen or at room temperature. Paper-wide results and their limitations: How much clinical and demographic metadata was included differed by source and by participant, and the metadata was provided uncurated.

TCRbeta CDR3 regions were amplified from genomic DNA using the immunoSEQ Assay, a bias-controlled multiplex PCR. The published analysis was carried out like this. The number of nucleated cells in each sample was estimated by amplification of reference gene primers within the assay. To quantify the absolute abundance of each unique TCRbeta CDR3 rearrangement, sequence reads were collapsed and filtered. For each sample, productive Simpson clonality was calculated as the square root of Simpson's diversity index over productive rearrangements. In its TCRdb copy, this immuneACCESS table keeps in-frame sequences only and misses some clones. Where compared with another copy, unresolved V genes explain less than half of these, and the others have no known cause. V, J and clone size reflect that table, while D and trimming were determined from the DNA. The sample includes roughly 200,000 clones, with around nine tenths observed a single time. The ten largest clonotypes hold roughly 7.2% of the sample.

A note on this clone: Its antigen specificity is not known. The record has no base qualities; no much larger clone is one base away.

The TCR originated in a man aged 30 to 39 in a cohort exposed to, infected with or recovered from COVID-19 (not recorded which). The sequenced material came from PBMCs or T cells enriched from blood (not recorded which).

The DNA sequence is given as TGTGCCAGTAGTCGATGGGACAGGGGAGTTGCTGAAGCTTTCTTT. Protein translation: CASSRWDRGVAEAFF. The chain is assembled from TRBV19 and TRBJ1-1; TRBD1 lines up with 10 middle nucleotides. Via the germline V gene (reference sequence), CDR1 is LNHDA and CDR2 SQIVND. Ends trimmed: V by 5 bases, J by 6 bases; bases unmatched to a gene: 9. From the cysteine through the phenylalanine, the CDR3 covers 15 amino acids. Just the 45-base CDR3 DNA is kept, in frame starting at base 1.